This TCR beta chain derives from a study of shared clonotypes between healthy human individuals. The table came from immunoSEQ multiplex PCR; TCRdb's copy has only in-frame clones and leaves some out. The table records approximately 1.4 million clones, under 99% of them present only once. The CDR3 runs to 15 residues. V lost 4 bases, J lost 1 base, and 11 bases lay in between. Per germline, CDR1 SGHRS and CDR2 YFSETQ. Broader study findings: Clonotypes that were shared across a handful of donors made up around 5% of naive CD4 clonotypes.

To note about this clone: Its specificity is not known. The sample carries other DNA sequences with the same CDR3.

Sequencing was carried out using naive CD4+ T cells sorted from blood. Subset defined: CD45RA+ positively selected. The chain recombines TRBV5-1 with TRBJ2-2, with D possibly matching TRBD1 (6 bases). The TCR was taken from a man aged 25-45 years in good health. Written as DNA, the CDR3 is TGCGCCAGCAGCCAAACAGGGATGAACACCGGGGAGCTGTTTTTT. Translation gives CASSQTGMNTGELFF. The whole variable domain, filled in from reference TRBV5-1 and TRBJ2-2, reads KAGVTQTPRYLIKTRGQQVTLSCSPISGHRSVSWYQQTPGQGLQFLFEYFSETQRNKGNFPGRFSGRQFSNSRSEMNVSTLELGDSALYLCASSQTGMNTGELFFGEGSRLTVL.